Each of the 30 T cell receptor beta chains below was sequenced from the same sample in a study of blood T cell repertoires in COVID-19. Method: immunoSEQ multiplex PCR; TCRdb's copy keeps in-frame clones and lacks some. This table holds over 150,000 clones, roughly 87% found once. Sequencing was performed on PBMCs or T cells enriched from blood (not recorded which). Every receptor here comes from a woman between 50 and 59 years old who had recovered from COVID-19.

This chain joins TRBV11-3 and TRBJ1-1; D unclear. Germline V gene lookup returns CDR1 SGHNT and CDR2 YENEEA. Trimming stripped 5 bases from V and 2 bases from J, with 9 bases between. There are 13 residues in the CDR3. The CDR3 sequence is CASSQRYNTEAFF. CDR3 nucleotides: TGTGCCAGCAGCCAACGGTATAACACTGAAGCTTTCTTT.

This chain connects TRBV7-6 to TRBJ1-6, with a tentative D call TRBD1 (5 bases). The CDR3 has 14 amino acids. Germline assignment: CDR1 SGHVS and CDR2 FNYEAQ. Trimming stripped 4 bases from V and 9 bases from J, with 13 bases between. The CDR3, as DNA: TGTGCCAGCAGCTCCCAGGGCGGGAGTTCACCCCTCCACTTT. Translating gives CASSSQGGSSPLHF. The full variable domain, rest sourced from reference TRBV7-6 and TRBJ1-6, is GAGVSQSPRYKVTKRGQDVALRCDPISGHVSLYWYRQALGQGPEFLTYFNYEAQQDKSGLPNDRFSAERPEGSISTLTIQRTEQRDSAMYRCASSSQGGSSPLHFGNGTRLTVT.

The V call is TRBV9, the J call TRBJ2-5; TRBD1 matches 7 bases. CDR1 SGDLS and CDR2 YYNGEE come from the germline V gene. The junction had 11 bases not matched to a gene; V was cut back by 4 bases and J by 5 bases. The CDR3 is 15 residues long. The CDR3 loop reads CASSFGQAGDETQYF. For the CDR3, the DNA is TGTGCCAGCAGCTTCGGACAGGCCGGAGACGAGACCCAGTACTTC.

The chain joins TRBV7-6 to TRBJ2-7, with D hard to call. The CDR3 is made up of 14 amino acids. The V end lost 1 base, the J end lost 0 bases, and 7 bases lay between the germline ends. Germline CDR1 and CDR2: SGHVS and FNYEAQ. The CDR3 DNA reads TGTGCCAGCAGCTTAGAGCCAAGCTCCTACGAGCAGTACTTC. It specifies CASSLEPSSYEQYF.

The V gene is TRBV2, the J gene TRBJ1-4; 9 bases agree with TRBD1. The trim removed 8 bases at V and 5 bases at J, leaving 9 bases unmatched. Germline lookup yields CDR1 SNHLY and CDR2 FYNNEI. The CDR3 has 15 amino acids. CDR3 nucleotides: TGTGCCAGCGCCAGTGGTGGGACAGGGAATGAAAAACTGTTTTTT. Translation gives CASASGGTGNEKLFF. The full variable domain, with the rest looked up from reference TRBV2 and TRBJ1-4, is EPEVTQTPSHQVTQMGQEVILRCVPISNHLYFYWYRQILGQKVEFLVSFYNNEISEKSEIFDDQFSVERPDGSNFTLKIRSTKLEDSAMYFCASASGGTGNEKLFFGSGTQLSVL.

This rearrangement joins TRBV18 to TRBJ1-1; TRBD1 aligns across 10 bases. The CDR3 totals 15 residues. V was clipped by 5 bases and J by 7 bases; unmatched bases: 10. Germline V gene data show CDR1 as KGHSH and CDR2 as LQKENI. This CDR3 is CASSRSGTGVHEAFF. The CDR3 bases are TGTGCCAGCTCAAGATCCGGGACAGGGGTCCATGAAGCTTTCTTT.

V is TRBV10-2 and J is TRBJ1-1, with TRBD1 matching over 7 bases. The germline gives CDR1 WSHSY, CDR2 SAAADI. The CDR3 extends over 13 amino acids. V dropped 8 bases and J dropped 1; count of bases not matched to a gene: 4. CDR3 nucleotide sequence: TGCGCCAGCCAACAGGGGAGGAACACTGAAGCTTTCTTT. This sequence encodes CASQQGRNTEAFF.

The chain uses TRBV12-5 and TRBJ2-3; TRBD2 matches 11 bases. Germline assignment: CDR1 LGHNT and CDR2 FRNRAP. The CDR3 has 20 amino acids. Trimming cost V 4 bases and J 1 base; bases outside gene matches: 16. The CDR3 DNA reads as TGTGCTAGTGGTTCTTCAATCACTAGCGGGAGTATCAGGGGCACAGATACGCAGTATTTT. As protein: CASGSSITSGSIRGTDTQYF.

The genes are TRBV27 and TRBJ2-5, with D possibly being TRBD2 (5 bases). Trimming cost V 5 bases and J 4 bases, with 8 bases left between them. Germline V gene sequence: CDR1 MNHEY, CDR2 SMNVEV (reference sequence). The CDR3 has 12 residues. The CDR3: CASSAGGETQYF. The CDR3 DNA reads as TGTGCCAGCAGTGCAGGAGGAGAGACCCAGTACTTC.

The chain joins TRBV7-8 to TRBJ2-7; 8 bases map to TRBD2. Trimming cost V 3 bases and J 7 bases; bases outside gene matches: 5. In germline, CDR1 is SGHVS, CDR2 FQNEAQ. The CDR3 contains 13 residues. CDR3 amino acids: CASSLRGAREQYF. The CDR3 region has the DNA TGTGCCAGCAGCTTGCGGGGGGCGCGGGAGCAGTACTTC.

The chain employs TRBV6-5 and TRBJ1-1; D possibly corresponds to TRBD1 (5 bases). The germline V gene encodes CDR1 MNHEY and CDR2 SVGAGI. This CDR3 has 14 residues. V was trimmed by 7 bases and J by 1 base, leaving 13 bases between them. Here the CDR3 reads CASTLRGGNTEAFF. The CDR3 DNA follows: TGTGCCAGCACCCTAAGGGGCGGGAACACTGAAGCTTTCTTT.

The chain couples TRBV28 to TRBJ1-1; D not resolved. The germline CDR1 and CDR2 sequences are MDHEN and SYDVKM. The CDR3 is 15 residues long. Trimming pared 7 bases from V and 1 base from J, leaving 16 bases between. The CDR3 bases are TGTGCCAGCACCCCAGGCGTACACCAGAACACTGAAGCTTTCTTT. Its protein is CASTPGVHQNTEAFF. Full variable domain (missing parts from reference TRBV28 and TRBJ1-1): DVKVTQSSRYLVKRTGEKVFLECVQDMDHENMFWYRQDPGLGLRLIYFSYDVKMKEKGDIPEGYSVSREKKERFSLILESASTNQTSMYLCASTPGVHQNTEAFFGQGTRLTVV.

This clone was observed a handful of times. The V and J genes are TRBV6-5 and TRBJ1-2; TRBD1 matches 10 bases. The CDR3 runs 15 residues. Unmatched junction bases numbered 10, after V lost 4 bases and J lost 8 bases. Germline V gene sequence: CDR1 MNHEY, CDR2 SVGAGI. CDR3 bases: TGTGCCAGCAGTTTCTCCGGACAGGGGGGTAGGGGCTACACCTTC. It encodes CASSFSGQGGRGYTF.

The chain uses TRBV29-1 and TRBJ2-3; D perhaps matches TRBD1 (6 bases). This CDR3 region has 15 residues. Trimming removed 6 bases from V and 2 bases from J, with 18 bases in between. CDR1 is SQVTM, CDR2 ANQGSEA, per germline. The CDR3: CSVSGGPQDTDTQYF. As DNA, the CDR3 is TGCAGCGTCAGTGGGGGCCCACAGGACACAGATACGCAGTATTTT.

The chain joins TRBV12-5 to TRBJ2-2, with 11 nucleotides matching TRBD1. This CDR3 spans 17 amino acids. The germline V gene has CDR1 LGHNT and CDR2 FRNRAP. J was trimmed by 7 bases and V by 11 bases; bases with no gene match: 18. In DNA form, the CDR3 reads TGTGCTTCCGAAAGGGGCCGGGACAGGGGGATGGACGGGGAGCTGTTTTTT. Translated: CASERGRDRGMDGELFF.

This clone appeared a few times. This sequence joins TRBV21-1 and TRBJ2-2; TRBD2 is taken as the D call from the table, unchecked against the DNA. TRBV21-1 is flagged as a pseudogene. CDR3 length: 12 amino acids. The CDR3 nucleotides are TGTGCCAGCTCCCTTAACACCGGGGAGCTGTTTTTT. The encoded protein is CASSLNTGELFF.

The chain carries TRBV11-1 and TRBJ2-5; 8 nucleotides line up with TRBD2. This CDR3 region has 15 residues. Germline V gene sequence: CDR1 SGHAT, CDR2 FQDESV (reference sequence). V trimming: 4 bases; J trimming: 4 bases; junction bases outside the gene matches: 8. The CDR3 DNA reads TGTGCCAGCAGCTCCCGAAGCGGGAGAGTAGAGACCCAGTACTTC. This sequence encodes CASSSRSGRVETQYF.

A word on this clone: This specimen includes other DNA sequences encoding the same CDR3. The chain employs TRBV28 and TRBJ1-2; D gene unclear. V lost 3 bases and J lost 8, with 10 bases in between. The CDR3 has 12 residues. Germline V gives CDR1 MDHEN, CDR2 SYDVKM. DNA for the CDR3: TGTGCCAGCAGTTTTCGGGGTTACGGCTACACCTTC. It yields the protein CASSFRGYGYTF.

This chain connects TRBV24-1 to TRBJ2-5; 15 nucleotides align to TRBD2. The length of the CDR3 is 16 residues. J lost 5 bases, V lost 7 bases, and 7 bases had no gene match. Per the germline V gene, CDR1 is KGHDR and CDR2 is SFDVKD. CDR3: CATSAGLAGGSETQYF. CDR3 coding DNA: TGTGCCACCAGCGCCGGACTAGCGGGAGGGTCGGAGACCCAGTACTTC.

The rearrangement joins TRBV27 to TRBJ2-7; the D gene is possibly TRBD1 (6 bases). CDR3 length: 14 residues. With 6 bases removed from V and 1 base from J, the gap between germline ends came to 13 bases. In germline, CDR1 is MNHEY, CDR2 SMNVEV (reference sequence). This chain's CDR3 is CASSKRDTSYEQYF. The CDR3 nucleotides are TGTGCCAGCAGCAAAAGGGACACTTCCTACGAGCAGTACTTC.

The V call is TRBV4-3, the J call TRBJ2-3, with TRBD2 matching over 7 bases. The junction had 11 bases not matched to a gene; V was cut back by 0 bases and J by 11 bases. CDR1 and CDR2 from the germline V gene are LGHNA and YSLEER. The CDR3 covers 15 residues. The CDR3 region is CASSQDLPPLAEQYF. The CDR3 DNA follows: TGCGCCAGCAGCCAAGATTTACCTCCTCTAGCGGAGCAGTATTTT.

V usage is TRBV18 and J usage is TRBJ2-7; 8 bases agree with TRBD2. V trimming: 5 bases; J trimming: 4 bases; junction bases outside the gene matches: 7. The CDR3 consists of 14 residues. The germline CDR1 and CDR2 sequences are KGHSH and LQKENI. The CDR3 nucleotides read TGTGCCAGCTCATCCTCGGCGGGGGGTTACGAGCAGTACTTC. Protein sequence: CASSSSAGGYEQYF.

This clone was seen a few times. V usage is TRBV30 and J usage is TRBJ1-1; 8 nucleotides align to TRBD1. CDR1 GTSNPN and CDR2 SVGIG come from the germline V gene (reference sequence). This CDR3 is 13 amino acids long. After removal of 4 bases from V and 5 bases from J, the junction contained 6 bases not matched to a gene. This CDR3 reads CAWNQGARTEAFF. DNA for the CDR3: TGTGCCTGGAACCAGGGGGCACGGACTGAAGCTTTCTTT.

The V gene is TRBV6-5, the J gene TRBJ1-1; D is unresolved. Trimming took 2 bases from V and 1 from J, leaving 14 bases between them. Germline V gives CDR1 MNHEY, CDR2 SVGAGI. This CDR3 region has 16 residues. CDR3 bases: TGTGCCAGCAGTTACACGTCGAACAGACGGAACACTGAAGCTTTCTTT. Residues: CASSYTSNRRNTEAFF.

DNA of the CDR3: TGTGCCAGCAGCTCCGGGACTAGCGAAGATACGCAGTATTTT. It specifies CASSSGTSEDTQYF. The chain has TRBV9 and TRBJ2-3, with 10 bases matching TRBD2. This CDR3 has 14 amino acids. The germline gives CDR1 SGDLS, CDR2 YYNGEE. J was trimmed by 5 bases and V by 4 bases; bases with no gene match: 4.

This rearrangement joins TRBV18 to TRBJ2-7; TRBD2 aligns across 12 bases. CDR3 length: 14 residues. Germline V gene sequence: CDR1 KGHSH, CDR2 LQKENI. V was clipped by 6 bases and J by 4 bases; unmatched bases: 4. The CDR3 bases are TGTGCCAGCTCGACTAGCGGGAGTCGTTACGAGCAGTACTTC. This gives the protein CASSTSGSRYEQYF.

This chain uses TRBV28 with TRBJ1-2; the match to TRBD1 covers 8 bases. The CDR3 has 17 amino acids. In germline, CDR1 is MDHEN, CDR2 SYDVKM. The V and J ends lost 6 bases and 4 bases, in that order; junction bases with no gene match: 16. The CDR3 is CASSPPGQGAEIYGYTF. The CDR3 nucleotides read TGTGCCAGCAGCCCCCCCGGGCAGGGGGCCGAAATCTATGGCTACACCTTC.

The V call is TRBV11-2, the J call TRBJ2-5, with 7 bases lining up with TRBD2. Germline V gene sequence: CDR1 SGHAT, CDR2 FQNNGV. The CDR3 spans 15 residues. Germline trimming cut 1 base from V and 5 bases from J; bases unmatched to any gene: 7. The CDR3 DNA is TGTGCCAGCAGCTTAGGAGCGGGACCCCCCGAGACCCAGTACTTC. Translation gives CASSLGAGPPETQYF.

V is TRBV30 and J is TRBJ2-1; the D gene is possibly TRBD2 (5 bases). Germline CDR1 is GTSNPN and CDR2 is SVGIG (reference sequence). This CDR3 is 13 amino acids long. Trimming shortened V by 3 bases and J by 2 bases, and 8 bases separated the two germline ends. For the CDR3, the DNA is TGTGCCTGGAGAAGCGGTACCTACAATGAGCAGTTCTTC. It yields the protein CAWRSGTYNEQFF.

The chain joins TRBV5-1 to TRBJ2-5; tentatively, D is TRBD2 (6 bases). Germline CDR1 and CDR2: SGHRS and YFSETQ. V dropped 4 bases and J dropped 7 bases, with 14 bases sitting between them. This CDR3 is built from 13 residues. The CDR3 region has the DNA TGCGCCAGCAGCCCGCGGGGCAGTACGACCCAGTACTTC. It yields the protein CASSPRGSTTQYF.